Below are 22 T cell receptor beta chains sequenced from a single sample in a study of T cell responses to AZD1222 COVID-19 vaccine. The table came from immunoSEQ multiplex PCR; TCRdb's copy has only in-frame clones and leaves some out. Among 90,000 to 100,000 clones listed, approximately 90% were seen once. This specimen consisted of peripheral blood, obtained on day 0 of AZD1222 vaccination. The origin of the receptors is an adult in good health.

The genes are TRBV4-1 and TRBJ2-7, with D tentatively TRBD2 (6 bases). This CDR3 region has 16 residues. Looked up from germline, CDR1 is MGHRA and CDR2 is YSYEKL. Deletions cut 2 bases from V and 2 bases from J, with 16 bases between. The CDR3 here is CASSQREILLPYEQYV. The CDR3 coding sequence is TGCGCCAGCAGCCAACGGGAGATACTACTCCCCTACGAGCAGTACGTC.

The V call is TRBV15, the J call TRBJ2-5; D perhaps matches TRBD1 (6 bases). The ends were cut back, 1 base at V and 2 bases at J, with 14 bases in the middle. Germline V gene sequence: CDR1 LNHNV, CDR2 YYDKDF (reference sequence). This CDR3 region has 16 residues. The CDR3 loop reads CATSRGSQGTQETQYF. DNA of the CDR3: TGTGCCACCAGCAGAGGTTCACAGGGTACACAAGAGACCCAGTACTTC. The full variable domain, with the rest looked up from reference TRBV15 and TRBJ2-5, is DAMVIQNPRYQVTQFGKPVTLSCSQTLNHNVMYWYQQKSSQAPKLLFHYYDKDFNNEADTPDNFQSRRPNTSFCFLDIRSPGLGDTAMYLCATSRGSQGTQETQYFGPGTRLLVL.

This clone was counted only a few times. The chain carries TRBV7-8 and TRBJ1-2, with D unresolved. This CDR3 region has 14 residues. The germline V gene has CDR1 SGHVS and CDR2 FQNEAQ. V lost 5 bases to trimming and J lost 4 bases, with 14 bases between them. The DNA for the CDR3 is TGTGCCAGCAGCGGCTACCAGGAGGGCTATGGCTACACCTTC. Protein sequence: CASSGYQEGYGYTF.

The DNA of the CDR3 is TGCAGTGCTAGTGATCCAGGGGGCAATCAGCCCCAGCATTTT. It yields the protein CSASDPGGNQPQHF. The chain is built from TRBV20-1 and TRBJ1-5, with a tentative D call TRBD1 (6 bases). Trimming stripped 3 bases from V and 2 bases from J, with 11 bases between. There are 14 residues in the CDR3. Germline V gene lookup returns CDR1 DFQATT and CDR2 SNEGSKA (reference sequence).

The chain carries TRBV18 and TRBJ2-7; unclear D gene. The length of the CDR3 is 13 residues. The germline V and J ends were trimmed by 4 bases and 0 bases, with 7 bases remaining between them. Per the germline V gene, CDR1 is KGHSH and CDR2 is LQKENI. The DNA for the CDR3 is TGTGCCAGCTCACGAGACATCTCCTACGAGCAGTACTTC. Its translation is CASSRDISYEQYF.

V gene TRBV5-6 combines with J gene TRBJ2-7; no clear D. The germline CDR1 and CDR2 sequences are SGHDT and YYEEEE. The V end lost 2 bases, the J end lost 3 bases, and 12 bases lay between the germline ends. The CDR3 runs to 14 residues. The chain's CDR3 is CASSLNRIGYEQYV. CDR3 DNA: TGTGCCAGCAGCTTAAACAGAATAGGCTACGAGCAGTACGTC.

The rearrangement links TRBV11-3 to TRBJ2-5; maybe TRBD2 (6 bases). This CDR3 has 15 amino acids. Looked up from germline, CDR1 is SGHNT and CDR2 is YENEEA. The V gene lost 1 base and the J gene lost 3 bases, with 12 bases spanning the gap. The CDR3: CASSLGGGAEETQYF. The CDR3 DNA sequence: TGTGCCAGCAGCTTAGGAGGAGGGGCAGAAGAGACCCAGTACTTC. Supplemented by reference TRBV11-3 and TRBJ2-5, the full variable domain reads EAGVVQSPRYKIIEKKQPVAFWCNPISGHNTLYWYLQNLGQGPELLIRYENEEAVDDSQLPKDRFSAERLKGVDSTLKIQPAELGDSAVYLCASSLGGGAEETQYFGPGTRLLVL.

The chain has TRBV20-1 and TRBJ2-1; D gene uncertain. The CDR3 runs to 11 residues. Trimming cost V 6 bases and J 7 bases, with 10 bases left between them. Per the germline V gene, CDR1 is DFQATT and CDR2 is SNEGSKA (reference sequence). Written as DNA, the CDR3 is TGCAGTGCGACACGTTGGAATGAGCAGTTCTTC. It yields the protein CSATRWNEQFF.

The chain carries TRBV9 and TRBJ1-2, with 7 bases aligning to TRBD1. The CDR3 has 17 residues. CDR1 and CDR2 (germline): SGDLS, YYNGEE. J was trimmed by 5 bases and V by 4 bases; bases with no gene match: 17. This CDR3 is CASSPGGQPSIVYGYTF. The CDR3, as DNA: TGTGCCAGCAGCCCTGGGGGACAGCCTTCTATTGTTTATGGCTACACCTTC.

This sequence joins TRBV19 and TRBJ1-2, with D perhaps matching TRBD1 (6 bases). V lost 3 bases and J 6 bases, leaving 14 bases between the germline ends. The CDR3 has 14 amino acids. The germline V gene has CDR1 LNHDA and CDR2 SQIVND (reference sequence). The CDR3 DNA reads TGTGCCAGTAGTATGCAGGGGATGACCAATGGCTACACCTTC. It specifies CASSMQGMTNGYTF.

Concerning this clone itself: Sequence at one end of the junction differs from germline and may be a read error. The rearrangement joins TRBV27 to TRBJ2-5; D gene ambiguous. The CDR3 contains 12 residues. In germline, CDR1 is MNHEY, CDR2 SMNVEV (reference sequence). In nucleotides, the CDR3 is TGTGCCAGCAGTTCACCGCAAGGGACCCAGTACTTC. Translated: CASSSPQGTQYF.

In DNA, the CDR3 is TGTGCCAGCAGCTTATATTCGGGGCCCCAAGAGACCCAGTACTTC. This sequence encodes CASSLYSGPQETQYF. This chain links TRBV11-3 with TRBJ2-5; either TRBD1 or TRBD2 may fit D (5 bases each). V shed 2 bases and J shed 1 base, with 11 bases lying between them. Per the germline V gene, CDR1 is SGHNT and CDR2 is YENEEA. The CDR3 has 15 amino acids.

In its sample, this clone was seen a few times. One junction end disagrees with the germline gene, perhaps due to a read error. The rearrangement uses TRBV7-3 and TRBJ1-1, with D uncertain. The CDR3 runs 13 residues. Germline-derived CDR1 and CDR2 are SGHTA and FQGTGA. CDR3: CASRLTPDTEAFF. The DNA of the CDR3 is TGTGCCAGCAGATTAACCCCGGACACTGAAGCTTTCTTT.

This chain connects TRBV6-5 to TRBJ2-4; 11 nucleotides match TRBD1. CDR3 size: 13 residues. Germline lookup yields CDR1 MNHEY and CDR2 SVGAGI. The V and J ends lost 6 bases and 7 bases, in that order; junction bases with no gene match: 2. The CDR3: CASRGTGGNIQYF. As DNA, the CDR3 is TGTGCCAGCAGGGGGACAGGGGGGAACATTCAGTACTTC.

Remarks on this clone: At one boundary the junction diverges from the germline segment, which might be a read error. The V call is TRBV7-7, the J call TRBJ2-1; D possibly corresponds to TRBD1 (6 bases). Germline V lookup: CDR1 SSHAT, CDR2 FNYEAQ (reference sequence). The CDR3 is 15 amino acids. The DNA for the CDR3 is TGTGCTAGCAGCGAACAGGGAAGCTCCTACAATGAGCAGTTCTTC. It encodes CASSEQGSSYNEQFF. Full variable domain (missing parts from reference TRBV7-7 and TRBJ2-1): GAGVSQSPRYKVTKRGQDVTLRCDPISSHATLYWYQQALGQGPEFLTYFNYEAQPDKSGLPSDRFSAERPEGSISTLTIQRTEQRDSAMYRCASSEQGSSYNEQFFGPGTRLTVL.

CDR3 in DNA: TGTGCCAGCAGCCACACGATCATGAACACTGAAGCTTTCTTT. It translates to CASSHTIMNTEAFF. V and J are TRBV6-5 and TRBJ1-1; D is ambiguous. V lost 6 bases to trimming and J lost 0 bases, with 11 bases between them. Per germline, CDR1 MNHEY and CDR2 SVGAGI. The CDR3 covers 14 residues.

The rearrangement uses TRBV20-1 and TRBJ1-2; D possibly corresponds to TRBD1 (6 bases). Germline V CDR1 and CDR2: DFQATT, SNEGSKA (reference sequence). This CDR3 contains 15 residues. V was shortened by 3 bases and J by 8 bases, with 22 bases between the two germline ends. CDR3 loop: CSASRGDGRGRGYTF. The CDR3 nucleotides are TGCAGTGCTAGTAGGGGCGACGGGAGGGGGAGAGGCTACACCTTC.

The V and J genes are TRBV24-1 and TRBJ2-7; possible D gene TRBD1, 5 bases. The V end lost 3 bases, the J end lost 5 bases, and 13 bases lay between the germline ends. This CDR3 is built from 14 residues. Germline assignment: CDR1 KGHDR and CDR2 SFDVKD. This chain's CDR3 is CATSDQDNYHEQYV. The CDR3 DNA reads as TGTGCCACCAGTGATCAGGACAACTACCACGAGCAGTACGTC.

V and J are TRBV20-1 and TRBJ2-7; tentatively, D is TRBD2 (6 bases). Deletions cut 6 bases from V and 3 bases from J, with 9 bases between. Germline V gene data show CDR1 as DFQATT and CDR2 as SNEGSKA (reference sequence). This CDR3 is built from 11 residues. The CDR3 DNA follows: TGCAGTGCCCAGGGAGGCTACGAGCAGTACTTC. Its translation is CSAQGGYEQYF.

The V gene is TRBV7-2, the J gene TRBJ1-3, with D perhaps matching TRBD1 (5 bases). The germline V and J ends were trimmed by 1 base and 4 bases, with 17 bases remaining between them. Per germline, CDR1 SGHTA and CDR2 FQGNSA. CDR3 length equals 17 residues. CDR3 in amino acids: CASSLVRRTPRGNTIYF. CDR3 nucleotide sequence: TGTGCCAGCAGCTTAGTACGCCGGACACCCCGAGGAAACACCATATATTTT.

CDR3: CASSDWSLTAGELFF. The CDR3 nucleotides read TGTGCCAGCAGTGATTGGTCACTTACCGCGGGGGAGCTGTTTTTT. The chain couples TRBV2 to TRBJ2-2; D unclear. Trimming cost V 3 bases and J 8 bases, with 16 bases left between them. CDR3 size: 15 residues. Germline V gene lookup returns CDR1 SNHLY and CDR2 FYNNEI.

The rearrangement joins TRBV25-1 to TRBJ1-5; tentatively, D is TRBD1 (5 bases). V was cut by 8 bases and J by 1 base, with 18 bases left in between. The CDR3 runs to 16 residues. Germline V gene sequence: CDR1 MGHDK, CDR2 SYGVNS. The DNA of the CDR3 is TGTGCCAGCGGAGCGGGCCCTCGGGACAGCAATCAGCCCCAGCATTTT. Encoded protein: CASGAGPRDSNQPQHF.